Following are 32 T cell receptor beta chains from one sample sequenced in a study of early T cells in non-severe SARS-CoV-2 infection (dated by TCRdb to the early 2020s). The receptor library was made with 5' RACE. Data came from a NextSeq 500. TCRdb reworked the public reads: Q25 trimming with fastp, MiXCR clone assembly, productive beta chains retained. Identical CDR3 proteins give one entry, which carries the most common genes and DNA. This sample lists around 66,000 distinct CDR3 sequences; approximately 13% were detected once. About 8.6% of the sample is held by the ten biggest clonotypes. Sequencing input: whole blood. The source is an adult who was a healthcare worker with PCR-confirmed SARS-CoV-2 infection or an uninfected control (not recorded which).

This clonotype has ten or more counts. The rearrangement uses TRBV7-2 and TRBJ2-3, with 7 bases identical to TRBD2. The CDR3 sequence is 17 residues long. V was clipped by 0 bases and J by 2 bases; unmatched bases: 8. CDR1 and CDR2 from the germline V gene are SGHTA and FQGNSA. CDR3 bases: TGTGCCAGCAGCTTAGCGTCGGGGGGTAGGGTCACAGATACGCAGTATTTT. It is translated as CASSLASGGRVTDTQYF.

This clonotype was seen only a few times. The chain couples TRBV28 to TRBJ2-3; a weak D match, TRBD1 (7 bases). With 4 bases removed from V and 4 bases from J, the gap between germline ends came to 24 bases. The CDR3 spans 18 residues. Germline assignment: CDR1 MDHEN and CDR2 SYDVKM. The CDR3, as DNA: TGTGCCAGCAGTTCAGGGTGGTCAGGGGGACTTTCCGCAGATACGCAGTATTTT. Translating gives CASSSGWSGGLSADTQYF.

The DNA of the CDR3 is TGCAGTAATAGCGGGAGGGTCGGGGAGACCCAGTACTTC. This sequence encodes CSNSGRVGETQYF. The rearrangement uses TRBV20-1 and TRBJ2-5, with 11 bases that match TRBD2. The ends lost 8 bases at V and 5 bases at J; junction bases unmatched: 7. In germline, CDR1 is DFQATT, CDR2 SNEGSKA (reference sequence). The CDR3 extends over 13 amino acids.

This chain uses TRBV19 with TRBJ2-2; TRBD1 might be the D (5 bases). V gave up 3 bases and J gave up 6 bases, with 23 bases separating them. Germline V gives CDR1 LNHDA, CDR2 SQIVND (reference sequence). The CDR3 is 18 amino acids. The chain's CDR3 is CASSIVLGQGNGSGELFF. DNA of the CDR3: TGTGCCAGTAGTATTGTTCTGGGGCAGGGTAACGGTTCCGGGGAGCTGTTTTTT.

This clonotype was counted at least ten times. The chain is built from TRBV14 and TRBJ1-6; perhaps TRBD1 as D (6 bases). V was shortened by 1 base and J by 9 bases, with 13 bases between the two germline ends. The CDR3 has 15 residues. Germline CDR1 is SGHDN and CDR2 is FVKESK. CDR3 region: CASSQVGGGGSPLHF. CDR3 nucleotides: TGTGCCAGCAGCCAAGTCGGCGGGGGCGGTTCACCCCTCCACTTT.

This clonotype was counted at least ten times. This chain joins TRBV27 and TRBJ2-7; 9 bases fit TRBD1. The CDR3 has 14 amino acids. Losses at the gene ends were 6 bases for V and 4 bases for J; bases not matched to a gene: 7. Germline V gene sequence: CDR1 MNHEY, CDR2 SMNVEV (reference sequence). CDR3 amino acids: CASRPGQGLYEQYF. In DNA form, the CDR3 reads TGTGCCAGCAGGCCGGGACAGGGTCTGTACGAGCAGTACTTC.

The CDR3 is CSAREHPREQYF. The CDR3 bases are TGCAGTGCTAGAGAGCATCCTCGCGAGCAGTACTTC. The chain combines TRBV20-1 with TRBJ2-7; no clear D gene. The CDR3 contains 12 residues. Trimming left V 0 bases short and J 6 bases short, with 9 bases between. Per the germline V gene, CDR1 is DFQATT and CDR2 is SNEGSKA (reference sequence).

This clonotype has a handful of counts. This chain connects TRBV29-1 to TRBJ2-1, with no clear D. The germline CDR1 and CDR2 sequences are SQVTM and ANQGSEA. Deletions cut 4 bases from V and 7 bases from J, with 8 bases between. This CDR3 spans 11 amino acids. The CDR3 DNA reads as TGCAGCGTTGCCGGAGTAAATGAGCAGTTCTTC. Its translation is CSVAGVNEQFF.

The V gene is TRBV27, the J gene TRBJ2-6; 7 bases agree with TRBD1. Germline V gives CDR1 MNHEY, CDR2 SMNVEV (reference sequence). After removal of 7 bases from V and 2 bases from J, the junction contained 8 bases not matched to a gene. CDR3 length: 16 amino acids. CDR3: CASMGDRRTGANVLTF. For the CDR3, the DNA is TGTGCCAGCATGGGGGACAGACGGACTGGGGCCAACGTCCTGACTTTC.

This clonotype has at least ten counts. The J gene is TRBJ2-7, the V gene TRBV27; TRBD1 agrees at 10 bases. Germline CDR1 and CDR2: MNHEY and SMNVEV (reference sequence). This CDR3 has 16 amino acids. V shed 0 bases, J shed 5 bases, and the junction held 7 bases outside the gene matches. CDR3 in amino acids: CASSLSRDRGSHEQYF. The CDR3 DNA reads as TGTGCCAGCAGTTTATCCCGGGACAGGGGATCCCACGAGCAGTACTTC.

In this sample, this clonotype turned up many times. The CDR3 spells CASKDGDLGQPQHF. CDR3 DNA: TGTGCCAGCAAGGACGGGGACTTGGGTCAGCCCCAGCATTTT. The genes are TRBV6-5 and TRBJ1-5; D perhaps matches TRBD1 (5 bases). This CDR3 comprises 14 residues. Trimming shortened V by 7 bases and J by 6 bases, and 16 bases separated the two germline ends. Germline V lookup: CDR1 MNHEY, CDR2 SVGAGI.

This clonotype was counted many times. The genes are TRBV28 and TRBJ2-2, with D uncertain. The CDR3 has 15 amino acids. The germline V gene encodes CDR1 MDHEN and CDR2 SYDVKM. The V gene lost 7 bases and the J gene lost 4 bases, with 16 bases spanning the gap. The CDR3 loop reads CASNPTNRVTGELFF. In DNA form, the CDR3 reads TGTGCCAGCAACCCGACGAACCGAGTCACCGGGGAGCTGTTTTTT.

This clonotype showed up just a few times. This chain links TRBV20-1 with TRBJ2-2, with D possibly being TRBD1 (6 bases). CDR3 size: 15 residues. The germline gives CDR1 DFQATT, CDR2 SNEGSKA (reference sequence). Deletions cut 5 bases from V and 4 bases from J, with 17 bases between. Written as DNA, the CDR3 is TGCAGTGCTGGTAGTGGGGGCGGCGTCACCGGGGAGCTGTTTTTT. Protein sequence: CSAGSGGGVTGELFF.

The sample holds many counts of this clonotype. V usage is TRBV5-6 and J usage is TRBJ2-1; a weak D match, TRBD1 (5 bases). V was pared by 1 base and J by 9 bases, with 14 bases between. Germline CDR1 is SGHDT and CDR2 is YYEEEE. CDR3 length: 14 amino acids. The CDR3: CASSLWAGIVEQFF. CDR3 bases: TGTGCCAGCAGCTTGTGGGCAGGGATCGTTGAGCAGTTCTTC.

V and J are TRBV20-1 and TRBJ2-7; D not resolved. The CDR3 is 14 amino acids. The germline CDR1 and CDR2 sequences are DFQATT and SNEGSKA (reference sequence). V was shortened by 3 bases and J by 4 bases, with 16 bases between the two germline ends. This CDR3 reads CSARPAHYNYEQYF. CDR3 sequence (DNA): TGCAGTGCTAGGCCAGCGCACTATAATTACGAGCAGTACTTC.

This clonotype was counted only a few times. The CDR3 region is CASSSMVRGYGYTF. CDR3 DNA sequence: TGTGCCAGCAGCTCCATGGTTCGGGGCTATGGCTACACCTTC. This rearrangement joins TRBV7-9 to TRBJ1-2; D remains ambiguous. The length of the CDR3 is 14 residues. V was clipped by 4 bases and J by 4 bases, with 13 bases between them. Germline values: CDR1 SEHNR, CDR2 FQNEAQ (reference sequence).

The chain links TRBV29-1 to TRBJ2-3; the match to TRBD1 covers 9 bases. The germline CDR1 and CDR2 sequences are SQVTM and ANQGSEA. After removal of 5 bases from V and 2 bases from J, the junction contained 8 bases not matched to a gene. There are 15 residues in the CDR3. In nucleotides, the CDR3 is TGCAGCGTTCCCAAGACAGGGGGGCTCACAGATACGCAGTATTTT. This encodes CSVPKTGGLTDTQYF.

The chain joins TRBV30 to TRBJ2-7, with D perhaps TRBD2 (5 bases). The CDR3 is made up of 14 amino acids. Germline V gene lookup returns CDR1 GTSNPN and CDR2 SVGIG (reference sequence). V gave up 1 base and J gave up 7 bases, with 17 bases separating them. This chain's CDR3 is CAWSGGLGIGEQYF. The DNA for the CDR3 is TGTGCCTGGAGTGGAGGACTGGGCATTGGGGAGCAGTACTTC.

This clonotype appeared many times. This chain links TRBV28 with TRBJ1-3; D remains ambiguous. Per germline, CDR1 MDHEN and CDR2 SYDVKM. Trimming took off 7 bases at V and 0 bases at J, with 19 bases between the two ends. This CDR3 comprises 17 residues. Written as DNA, the CDR3 is TGTGCCAGCACAGCTGTACATAGTCGGGGCTCTGGAAACACCATATATTTT. The encoded protein is CASTAVHSRGSGNTIYF.

This clonotype ranks as medium-sized. The chain has TRBV6-1 and TRBJ2-5; maybe TRBD2 (5 bases). The CDR3 consists of 14 residues. Trimming removed 7 bases from V and 3 bases from J, with 15 bases in between. CDR1 is MNHNS, CDR2 SASEGT, per germline. The CDR3 sequence is CASTERGLEETQYF. The CDR3, as DNA: TGTGCCAGCACCGAACGGGGTTTAGAAGAGACCCAGTACTTC.

V gene TRBV28 combines with J gene TRBJ2-7; 7 bases agree with TRBD2. There are 13 residues in the CDR3. Germline CDR1 MDHEN, CDR2 SYDVKM. The V gene end was trimmed by 3 bases and the J gene end by 7 bases; junction bases not matched to a gene: 6. Here the CDR3 reads CASSFNRAGEQYF. DNA of the CDR3: TGTGCCAGCAGTTTTAATCGAGCGGGGGAGCAGTACTTC.

The chain has TRBV24-1 and TRBJ1-5; the D is unclear. V was shortened by 4 bases and J by 2 bases, with 17 bases between the two germline ends. CDR3 length: 17 residues. Germline V lookup: CDR1 KGHDR, CDR2 SFDVKD. DNA of the CDR3: TGTGCCACCAGTGACCCTACAGCCTGGTCGGGCAATCAGCCCCAGCATTTT. Its protein product is CATSDPTAWSGNQPQHF.

This clonotype was detected many times. The genes are TRBV28 and TRBJ1-2; D gene uncertain. CDR3 size: 12 residues. CDR1 is MDHEN, CDR2 SYDVKM, per germline. The V end lost 7 bases, the J end lost 8 bases, and 14 bases lay between the germline ends. The CDR3 DNA follows: TGTGCCAGCACCTCGAGATACGAAGGCTACACCTTC. This translates into CASTSRYEGYTF.

This clonotype was observed at least ten times. The V and J genes are TRBV4-3 and TRBJ2-7; 8 bases align to TRBD1. The CDR3 contains 17 residues. Per the germline V gene, CDR1 is LGHNA and CDR2 is YSLEER. V was pared by 0 bases and J by 3 bases, with 10 bases of the junction left unmatched. The CDR3 sequence is CASSQEPTPGGHYEQYF. In DNA, the CDR3 is TGCGCCAGCAGCCAAGAGCCTACCCCAGGGGGCCACTACGAGCAGTACTTC.

Ten or more counts support this clonotype. A read error may produce the germline difference seen at one junction end. CDR3 loop: CASSLGRVNTEVFF. DNA of the CDR3: TGCGCCAGCAGCTTGGGCAGGGTGAACACTGAAGTTTTCTTT. V usage is TRBV5-1 and J usage is TRBJ1-1; TRBD1 might be the D (5 bases). CDR1 and CDR2 (germline): SGHRS, YFSETQ. The CDR3 is 14 amino acids.

The J gene is TRBJ2-6, the V gene TRBV19; D unresolved. V was pared by 7 bases and J by 11 bases, with 9 bases between. The CDR3 is 11 residues long. CDR1 LNHDA and CDR2 SQIVND come from the germline V gene (reference sequence). CDR3 nucleotide sequence: TGTGCCAGTAACAGCAAGGACGTCCTGACTTTC. Its translation: CASNSKDVLTF.

This clonotype was detected many times. This rearrangement joins TRBV6-6 to TRBJ2-2, with 8 bases matching TRBD2. Germline-derived CDR1 and CDR2 are MNHNY and SVGAGI (reference sequence). With V trimmed by 7 bases and J by 0 bases, 4 bases remained unmatched. The CDR3 sequence is 15 residues long. This CDR3 reads CASIPGGPNTGELFF. The CDR3, as DNA: TGTGCCAGCATCCCGGGAGGGCCGAACACCGGGGAGCTGTTTTTT.

The table lists this clonotype with many counts. The chain is built from TRBV3-1 and TRBJ1-2; D remains ambiguous. Germline V gives CDR1 LGHDT, CDR2 YNNKEL (reference sequence). The CDR3 runs to 14 residues. The ends were cut back, 5 bases at V and 7 bases at J, with 17 bases in the middle. In nucleotides, the CDR3 is TGTGCCAGCAGCACTACCGGGGATTACGGTGGCTACACCTTC. Amino acids: CASSTTGDYGGYTF.

This clonotype was detected ten times or more. The chain couples TRBV12-3 or TRBV12-4 to TRBJ1-1; 9 positions agree with TRBD1. The CDR3 covers 15 residues. Trimming cost V 5 bases and J 2 bases; bases outside gene matches: 6. DNA of the CDR3: TGTGCCAGCAGTGACCGGGACAGGGCTAACACTGAAGCTTTCTTT. Amino acids: CASSDRDRANTEAFF.

The V call is TRBV7-2, the J call TRBJ1-2; 9 bases line up with TRBD1. Germline lookup yields CDR1 SGHTA and CDR2 FQGNSA. The CDR3 extends over 13 amino acids. V lost 5 bases to trimming and J lost 8 bases; unmatched junction nucleotides: 6. For the CDR3, the DNA is TGTGCCAGCAGCCCGACAGGGGGTGTAGGCTACACCTTC. Protein sequence: CASSPTGGVGYTF.

This clonotype was counted many times. V usage is TRBV20-1 and J usage is TRBJ2-1; TRBD2 aligns across 10 bases. Losses at the gene ends were 5 bases for V and 5 bases for J; bases not matched to a gene: 6. The CDR3 runs 14 residues. CDR1 DFQATT and CDR2 SNEGSKA come from the germline V gene (reference sequence). The CDR3 DNA is TGCAGTGCTCCCACACTAGCGGGGAACAATGAGCAGTTCTTC. Translated: CSAPTLAGNNEQFF.

This clonotype was recorded many times. This chain links TRBV20-1 with TRBJ1-1, with TRBD1 matching over 7 bases. The CDR3 extends over 10 amino acids. Germline-derived CDR1 and CDR2 are DFQATT and SNEGSKA (reference sequence). After removal of 8 bases from V and 8 bases from J, the junction contained 5 bases not matched to a gene. CDR3 sequence: CSPSGGEAFF. The CDR3 nucleotides are TGCAGTCCCTCAGGGGGGGAAGCTTTCTTT.